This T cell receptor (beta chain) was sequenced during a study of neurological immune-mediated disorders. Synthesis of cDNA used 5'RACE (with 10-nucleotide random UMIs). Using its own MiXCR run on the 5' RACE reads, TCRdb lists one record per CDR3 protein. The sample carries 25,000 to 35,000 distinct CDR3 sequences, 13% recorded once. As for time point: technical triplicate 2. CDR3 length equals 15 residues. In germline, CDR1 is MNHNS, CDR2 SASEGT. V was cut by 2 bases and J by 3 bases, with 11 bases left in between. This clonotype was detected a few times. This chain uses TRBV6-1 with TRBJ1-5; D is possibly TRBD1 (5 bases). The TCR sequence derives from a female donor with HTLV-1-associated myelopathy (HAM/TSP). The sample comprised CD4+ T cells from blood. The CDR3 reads CASSEFDSVNQPQHF. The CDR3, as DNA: TGTGCCAGCAGTGAATTTGACAGTGTCAATCAGCCCCAGCATTTT.